A single sample is the source of the 20 T cell receptor beta chains below, sequenced in a study of cytomegalovirus exposure and HLA in healthy donors. Sequencing used immunoSEQ multiplex PCR; TCRdb keeps in-frame clones, though not all of them. The table has some 130,000 clones, about 83% seen once. Sequenced: PBMCs. These receptors all come from a woman in her 30s in good health and CMV-seronegative.

The rearrangement joins TRBV5-1 to TRBJ1-1; no definite D call. With 0 bases removed from V and 8 bases from J, the gap between germline ends came to 11 bases. In germline, CDR1 is SGHRS, CDR2 YFSETQ. The CDR3 totals 13 residues. The CDR3 reads CASSLGGVNEAFF. CDR3 nucleotide sequence: TGCGCCAGCAGCTTGGGCGGGGTTAACGAAGCTTTCTTT.

The chain is built from TRBV11-2 and TRBJ1-1; the D gene is possibly TRBD1 (5 bases). Germline CDR1 SGHAT, CDR2 FQNNGV. Deletions cut 9 bases from V and 7 bases from J, with 15 bases between. This CDR3 is 12 amino acids long. The CDR3 loop reads CASSPRGGEAFF. The CDR3 region has the DNA TGTGCCAGTTCACCAAGGGGTGGTGAAGCTTTCTTT. Looking up the rest from reference TRBV11-2 and TRBJ1-1 gives the full variable domain: EAGVAQSPRYKIIEKRQSVAFWCNPISGHATLYWYQQILGQGPKLLIQFQNNGVVDDSQLPKDRFSAERLKGVDSTLKIQPAKLEDSAVYLCASSPRGGEAFFGQGTRLTVV.

This clone was seen just once. This CDR3 is CASSLERGGNTIYF. The CDR3 bases are TGTGCCAGCAGCTTAGAAAGGGGAGGAAACACCATATATTTT. The V call is TRBV11-2, the J call TRBJ1-3, with a weak D call TRBD1 (5 bases). The CDR3 is 14 amino acids. The V end lost 0 bases, the J end lost 4 bases, and 7 bases lay between the germline ends. Germline CDR1 is SGHAT and CDR2 is FQNNGV.

The V call is TRBV11-1, the J call TRBJ2-1, with 8 positions matching TRBD1. The CDR3 totals 16 residues. V was pared by 4 bases and J by 7 bases, with 12 bases of the junction left unmatched. In germline, CDR1 is SGHAT, CDR2 FQDESV (reference sequence). The CDR3: CASSSRDRRSVNEQFF. CDR3 DNA sequence: TGTGCCAGCAGCTCCCGGGACAGGCGGTCGGTAAATGAGCAGTTCTTC.

This clone showed up just a few times. This chain joins TRBV7-3 and TRBJ2-3; TRBD2 aligns across 8 bases. With 3 bases clipped from V and 8 bases from J, the junction kept 10 bases outside the gene matches. Germline V lookup: CDR1 SGHTA, CDR2 FQGTGA. The CDR3 consists of 15 residues. DNA of the CDR3: TGTGCCAGCAGCTTCGGGGGGGGAACAGATGGTACGCAGTATTTT. Residues: CASSFGGGTDGTQYF. Full variable domain (outside the CDR3, taken from reference TRBV7-3 and TRBJ2-3): GAGVSQTPSNKVTEKGKYVELRCDPISGHTALYWYRQSLGQGPEFLIYFQGTGAADDSGLPNDRFFAVRPEGSVSTLKIQRTERGDSAVYLCASSFGGGTDGTQYFGPGTRLTVL.

The CDR3 sequence is CASSLHRQGGLNTEAFF. The DNA of the CDR3 is TGCGCCAGCAGCTTACACCGACAGGGAGGTTTGAACACTGAAGCTTTCTTT. This chain joins TRBV5-1 and TRBJ1-1; 7 nucleotides agree with TRBD1. Looked up from germline, CDR1 is SGHRS and CDR2 is YFSETQ. With 2 bases clipped from V and 0 bases from J, the junction kept 10 bases outside the gene matches. CDR3 length: 17 residues.

The J gene is TRBJ2-3, the V gene TRBV7-2, with TRBD1 as a possible D gene (5 bases). V was cut by 0 bases and J by 6 bases, with 13 bases left in between. This CDR3 spans 15 amino acids. The germline V gene encodes CDR1 SGHTA and CDR2 FQGNSA. The DNA of the CDR3 is TGTGCCAGCAGCTTAGCGGACCAGGGTAGGGATACGCAGTATTTT. Protein product: CASSLADQGRDTQYF.

The table lists this clone with many counts. V is TRBV6-4 and J is TRBJ2-6; the D gene is possibly TRBD1 (5 bases). The CDR3 length is 15 residues. Germline V gives CDR1 MRHNA, CDR2 SNTAGT. Trimming left V 2 bases short and J 0 bases short, with 5 bases between. Here the CDR3 reads CASSDDSSGANVLTF. The CDR3 DNA reads TGTGCCAGCAGTGACGACAGCTCTGGGGCCAACGTCCTGACTTTC.

The CDR3 sequence: CASSRRGSNSPLHF. The DNA of the CDR3 is TGTGCCAGCAGCAGGAGGGGTTCCAATTCACCCCTCCACTTT. This chain connects TRBV21-1 to TRBJ1-6. TRBV21-1 is a pseudogene. This CDR3 has 14 residues.

This chain links TRBV5-4 with TRBJ1-2, with a possible D match to TRBD1 (5 bases). Germline CDR1 is SGHNT and CDR2 is YYREEE (reference sequence). The V and J ends lost 4 bases and 4 bases respectively, with 11 bases between them. This CDR3 is 13 amino acids long. CDR3 sequence (DNA): TGTGCCAGCAGCCCTCAGGGTCTCTATGGCTACACCTTC. It codes for CASSPQGLYGYTF. The variable domain in full, completed from reference TRBV5-4 and TRBJ1-2, reads ETGVTQSPTHLIKTRGQQVTLRCSSQSGHNTVSWYQQALGQGPQFIFQYYREEENGRGNFPPRFSGLQFPNYSSELNVNALELDDSALYLCASSPQGLYGYTFGSGTRLTVV.

The gene calls are TRBV11-2 and TRBJ1-6; D might be TRBD1 (5 bases). The CDR3 spans 17 residues. The germline V and J ends were trimmed by 2 bases and 9 bases, with 20 bases remaining between them. Germline V gives CDR1 SGHAT, CDR2 FQNNGV. CDR3 region: CASSLRVVGRGGSPLHF. CDR3 coding DNA: TGTGCCAGCAGCTTAAGGGTTGTGGGGCGGGGAGGTTCACCCCTCCACTTT.

V and J are TRBV5-1 and TRBJ2-5; TRBD2 matches at 15 bases. This CDR3 region has 16 residues. V shed 4 bases, J shed 2 bases, and the junction held 3 bases outside the gene matches. The germline gives CDR1 SGHRS, CDR2 YFSETQ. The CDR3 reads CASSPGLAGGQETQYF. The DNA for the CDR3 is TGCGCCAGCAGCCCGGGACTAGCGGGGGGACAAGAGACCCAGTACTTC.

The V call is TRBV6-1, the J call TRBJ2-7, with 7 bases that match TRBD2. With V trimmed by 4 bases and J by 4 bases, 1 base remained unmatched. There are 12 residues in the CDR3. CDR1 and CDR2 from the germline V gene are MNHNS and SASEGT. CDR3 region: CASSGGGYEQYF. CDR3 DNA: TGTGCCAGCAGTGGGGGGGGTTACGAGCAGTACTTC.

V is TRBV29-1 and J is TRBJ1-1, with 10 bases fitting TRBD1. Germline V gene data show CDR1 as SQVTM and CDR2 as ANQGSEA. CDR3 length: 12 residues. Trimming at V came to 7 bases and at J to 10 bases, leaving 9 bases not matched to a gene. For the CDR3, the DNA is TGCAGCGGGGGGGACAGGGGAGCCGGAGCTTTCTTT. It encodes CSGGDRGAGAFF.

The chain is built from TRBV6-6 and TRBJ1-1, with D hard to call. Germline V gives CDR1 MNHNY, CDR2 SVGAGI (reference sequence). The CDR3 spans 13 residues. V lost 6 bases and J 4 bases, leaving 12 bases between the germline ends. Here the CDR3 DNA reads TGTGCCAGCAGCCGACTCGTAGGCACTGAAGCTTTCTTT. It codes for CASSRLVGTEAFF.

The chain couples TRBV30 to TRBJ1-5; D not certain. CDR1 and CDR2 from the germline V gene are GTSNPN and SVGIG (reference sequence). The CDR3 sequence is 16 residues long. V dropped 0 bases and J dropped 1 base, with 13 bases sitting between them. CDR3 region: CAWSVAVRGSNQPQHF. As DNA, the CDR3 is TGTGCCTGGAGTGTCGCAGTCCGAGGGAGCAATCAGCCCCAGCATTTT.

The rearrangement uses TRBV29-1 and TRBJ1-2; 9 nucleotides align to TRBD1. J was trimmed by 7 bases and V by 7 bases; bases with no gene match: 10. The CDR3 contains 13 residues. CDR1 SQVTM and CDR2 ANQGSEA come from the germline V gene. DNA for the CDR3: TGCAGCGGGGCCGTAGGACAGGGGTTTGGCTACACCTTC. Protein: CSGAVGQGFGYTF.

Regarding this clone: The same CDR3 can be traced to other DNA sequences in this sample. The chain carries TRBV9 and TRBJ1-5; D uncertain. Trimming took off 2 bases at V and 3 bases at J, with 9 bases between the two ends. The CDR3 contains 14 residues. The V gene's germline CDR1 is SGDLS and CDR2 YYNGEE. The CDR3 bases are TGTGCCAGCAGCGTCGGCGGGTCCAATCAGCCCCAGCATTTT. Translating gives CASSVGGSNQPQHF. Based on the CDR3 plus reference TRBV9 and TRBJ1-5, the full variable domain is DSGVTQTPKHLITATGQRVTLRCSPRSGDLSVYWYQQSLDQGLQFLIQYYNGEERAKGNILERFSAQQFPDLHSELNLSSLELGDSALYFCASSVGGSNQPQHFGDGTRLSIL.

As concerns this clone: Distinct nucleotide sequences in the sample also encode this CDR3. The gene calls are TRBV5-1 and TRBJ2-7; D may be TRBD1 (6 bases). Germline loops: CDR1 SGHRS, CDR2 YFSETQ. The germline V and J ends were trimmed by 4 bases and 0 bases, with 11 bases remaining between them. This CDR3 region has 14 residues. The CDR3 here is CASSPGTNSYEQYF. The CDR3 DNA follows: TGCGCCAGCAGCCCCGGGACAAACTCCTACGAGCAGTACTTC.

This chain connects TRBV9 to TRBJ2-7, with D possibly being TRBD2 (5 bases). The V gene lost 0 bases and the J gene lost 2 bases, with 12 bases spanning the gap. The germline V gene has CDR1 SGDLS and CDR2 YYNGEE. This CDR3 is 15 amino acids long. The CDR3 nucleotides are TGTGCCAGCAGCGTAGAGGCGGGCCCCACCTACGAGCAGTACTTC. Translation: CASSVEAGPTYEQYF.